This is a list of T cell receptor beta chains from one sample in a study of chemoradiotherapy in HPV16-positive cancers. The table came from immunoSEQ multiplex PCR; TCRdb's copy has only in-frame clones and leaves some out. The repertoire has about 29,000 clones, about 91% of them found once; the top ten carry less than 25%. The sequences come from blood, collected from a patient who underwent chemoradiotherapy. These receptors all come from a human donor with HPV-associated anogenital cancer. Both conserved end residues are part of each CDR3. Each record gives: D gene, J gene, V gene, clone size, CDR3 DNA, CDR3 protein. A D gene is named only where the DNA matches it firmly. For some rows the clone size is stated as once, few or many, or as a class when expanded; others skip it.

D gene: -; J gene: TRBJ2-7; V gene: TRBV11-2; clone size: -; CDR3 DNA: TGTGCCAGCGGACGACCAATAAACTCCTACGAGCAGTACTTC; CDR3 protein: CASGRPINSYEQYF
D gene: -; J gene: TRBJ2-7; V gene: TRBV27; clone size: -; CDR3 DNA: TGTGCCAGCAGTTCGGATCGCTACGAGCAGTACTTC; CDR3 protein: CASSSDRYEQYF
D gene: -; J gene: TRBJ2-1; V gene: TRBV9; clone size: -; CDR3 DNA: TGTGCCAGCAGCCCTGGACTTACCACGGGCAATGAGCAGTTCTTC; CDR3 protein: CASSPGLTTGNEQFF
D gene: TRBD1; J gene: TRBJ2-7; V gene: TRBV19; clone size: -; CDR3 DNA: TGTGCCAGTAGACCAACAGGGGACACCCTTAGATACGAGCAGTACTTC; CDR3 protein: CASRPTGDTLRYEQYF
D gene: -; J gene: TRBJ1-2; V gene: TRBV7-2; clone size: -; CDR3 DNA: TGTGCCAGCAGCTTAGCGGCAGCTAACTATGGCTACACCTTC; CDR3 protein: CASSLAAANYGYTF
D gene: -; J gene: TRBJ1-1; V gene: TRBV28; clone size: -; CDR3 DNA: TGTGCCTCCGGGTTAAGCACTGAAGCTTTCTTT; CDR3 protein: CASGLSTEAFF
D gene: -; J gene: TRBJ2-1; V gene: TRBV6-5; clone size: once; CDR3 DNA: TGTGCCAGCAGTTACTCGGAAGGCGGCTCCTACAATGAGCAGTTCTTC; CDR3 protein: CASSYSEGGSYNEQFF
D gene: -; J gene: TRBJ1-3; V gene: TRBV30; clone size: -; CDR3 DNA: TGTGCCTGGAGTGTCCCGGGTTCTGGAAACACCATATATTTT; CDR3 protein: CAWSVPGSGNTIYF
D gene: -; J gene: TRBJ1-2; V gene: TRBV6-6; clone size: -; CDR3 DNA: TGTGCCAGCAGGTCGGGCCCGGACAGAACCTATGGCTACACCTTC; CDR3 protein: CASRSGPDRTYGYTF
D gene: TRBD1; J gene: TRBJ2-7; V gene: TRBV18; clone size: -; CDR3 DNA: TGTGCCAGCTCACCCGGACAGGGAAGGGCTGGGCAGTACTTC; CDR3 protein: CASSPGQGRAGQYF
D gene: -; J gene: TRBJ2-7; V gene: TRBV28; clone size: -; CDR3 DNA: TGTGCCAGCAGTCCCCCCTCCTACGAGCAGTACTTC; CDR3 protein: CASSPPSYEQYF
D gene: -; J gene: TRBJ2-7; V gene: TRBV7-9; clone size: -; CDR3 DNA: TGTGCCAGCAGCTTAACCGGGAGCTCCTACGAGCAGTACTTC; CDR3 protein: CASSLTGSSYEQYF
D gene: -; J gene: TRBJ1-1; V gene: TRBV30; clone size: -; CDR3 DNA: TGTGCCTGGAATCCAGGGAGGAGAATCGCTGAAGCTTTCTTT; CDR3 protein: CAWNPGRRIAEAFF
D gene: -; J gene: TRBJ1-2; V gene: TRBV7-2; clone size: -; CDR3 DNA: TGTGCCAGCAGGAAGACAGGCCCTCGGGACTATGGCTACACCTTC; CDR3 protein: CASRKTGPRDYGYTF
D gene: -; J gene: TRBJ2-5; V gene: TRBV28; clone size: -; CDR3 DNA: TGTGCCAGCAGTTTGCAGCGGCTGGCGACCCAGTACTTC; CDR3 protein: CASSLQRLATQYF